This record covers a single TCR beta chain. Its antigen is currently unknown. The sample is drawn from a study of Tregs in tolerant kidney transplant recipients. Assay: immunoSEQ multiplex PCR; the TCRdb copy retains only in-frame clones and omits some. This sample has roughly 250,000 clones; approximately 83% occur once, and the top ten carry approximately 0.69%. The CDR3 contains 17 residues. With V trimmed by 3 bases and J by 1 base, 11 bases remained unmatched. Looked up from germline, CDR1 is LNHDA and CDR2 is SQIVND (reference sequence). The study, taken as a whole, reports: Validation in larger populations is needed because few patients were studied.

This TCR came from a human donor in good health. The chain is built from TRBV19 and TRBJ2-5; 7 positions agree with TRBD1. The material sequenced was CD4+ T cells from blood. Here the CDR3 DNA reads TGTGCCAGTAGTATCAGGCCGGGACAGCGCGTCCAAGAGACCCAGTACTTC. Translation: CASSIRPGQRVQETQYF.